This T cell receptor beta chain was sequenced for a study of control samples from healthy donors and cancer patients. Using immunoSEQ multiplex PCR, the repertoire was profiled, and TCRdb retains in-frame clones only, with some absent. In the table there are 70,000 to 85,000 clones, about 79% of which are singletons. The CDR3 consists of 16 residues. Germline CDR1 and CDR2: MDHEN and SYDVKM. With 7 bases clipped from V and 4 bases from J, the junction kept 9 bases outside the gene matches. The table lists this clone with a few counts. The sample was PBMCs. The receptor was isolated from a man aged 55 to 70 with head and neck cancer. This chain joins TRBV28 and TRBJ2-5; 13 bases agree with TRBD2. The CDR3 is CASTLGLAGEGETQYF. In DNA form, the CDR3 reads TGTGCCAGCACGCTCGGACTAGCGGGAGAGGGAGAGACCCAGTACTTC.